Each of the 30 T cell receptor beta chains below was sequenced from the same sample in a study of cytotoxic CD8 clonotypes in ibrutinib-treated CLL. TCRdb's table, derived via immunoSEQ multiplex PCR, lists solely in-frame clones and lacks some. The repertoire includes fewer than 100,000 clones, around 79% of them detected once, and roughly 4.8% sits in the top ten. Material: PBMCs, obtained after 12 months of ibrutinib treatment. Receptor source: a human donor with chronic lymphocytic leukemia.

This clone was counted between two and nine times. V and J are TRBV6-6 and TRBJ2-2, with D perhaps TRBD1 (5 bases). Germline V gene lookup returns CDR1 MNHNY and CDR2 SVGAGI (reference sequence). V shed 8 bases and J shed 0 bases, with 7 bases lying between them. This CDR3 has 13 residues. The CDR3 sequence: CASGAANTGELFF. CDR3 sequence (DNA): TGTGCCAGCGGGGCAGCGAACACCGGGGAGCTGTTTTTT.

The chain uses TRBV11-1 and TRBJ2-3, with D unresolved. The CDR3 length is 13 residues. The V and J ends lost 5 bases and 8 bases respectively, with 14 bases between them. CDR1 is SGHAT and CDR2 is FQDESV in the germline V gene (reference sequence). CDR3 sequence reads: CASSTTDGGTQYF. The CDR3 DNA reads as TGTGCCAGCAGCACCACGGACGGTGGTACGCAGTATTTT.

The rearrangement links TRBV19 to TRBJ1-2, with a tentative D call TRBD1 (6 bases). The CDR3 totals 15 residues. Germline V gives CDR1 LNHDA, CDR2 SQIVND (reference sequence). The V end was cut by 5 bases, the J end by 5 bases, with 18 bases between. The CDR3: CASSSPARDTYGYTF. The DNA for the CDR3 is TGTGCCAGTAGTTCCCCCGCCCGGGACACATATGGCTACACCTTC.

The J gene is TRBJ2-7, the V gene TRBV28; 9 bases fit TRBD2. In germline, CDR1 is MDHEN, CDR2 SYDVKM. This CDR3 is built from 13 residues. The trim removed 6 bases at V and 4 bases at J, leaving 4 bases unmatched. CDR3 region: CASSRLAGYEQYF. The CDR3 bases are TGTGCCAGCAGCCGCCTAGCGGGATACGAGCAGTACTTC.

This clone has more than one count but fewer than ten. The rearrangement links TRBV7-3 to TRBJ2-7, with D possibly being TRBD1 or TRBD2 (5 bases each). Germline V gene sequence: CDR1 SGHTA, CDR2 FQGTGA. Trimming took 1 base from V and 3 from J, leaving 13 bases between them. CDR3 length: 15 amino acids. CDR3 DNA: TGTGCCAGCAGCTTAATTGGCGGGCAGGGCTACGAGCAGTACTTC. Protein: CASSLIGGQGYEQYF.

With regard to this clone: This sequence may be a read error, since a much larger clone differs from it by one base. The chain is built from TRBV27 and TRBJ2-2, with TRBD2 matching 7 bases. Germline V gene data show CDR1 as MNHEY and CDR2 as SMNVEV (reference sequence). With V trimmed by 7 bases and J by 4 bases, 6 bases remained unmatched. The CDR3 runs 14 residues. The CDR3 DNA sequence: TGTGCCAGCACCAAGCGGGGCAGCACCGGGGAGCTGTTTTTT. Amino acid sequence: CASTKRGSTGELFF.

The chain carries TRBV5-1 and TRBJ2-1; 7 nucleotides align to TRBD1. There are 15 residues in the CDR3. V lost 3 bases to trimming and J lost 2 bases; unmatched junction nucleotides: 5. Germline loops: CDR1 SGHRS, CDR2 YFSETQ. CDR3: CASSSEGTAYNEQFF. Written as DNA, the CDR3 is TGCGCCAGCAGCTCGGAAGGGACAGCCTACAATGAGCAGTTCTTC.

The CDR3 region is CAWSPLGLAGVEQFF. For the CDR3, the DNA is TGTGCCTGGAGCCCCCTGGGACTAGCGGGGGTAGAGCAGTTCTTC. The V and J genes are TRBV30 and TRBJ2-1, with 14 bases matching TRBD2. Germline loops: CDR1 GTSNPN, CDR2 SVGIG (reference sequence). Trimming cost V 3 bases and J 10 bases; bases outside gene matches: 8. This CDR3 spans 15 amino acids. Supplemented by reference TRBV30 and TRBJ2-1, the full variable domain reads SQTIHQWPATLVQPVGSPLSLECTVEGTSNPNLYWYRQAAGRGLQLLFYSVGIGQISSEVPQNLSASRPQDRQFILSSKKLLLSDSGFYLCAWSPLGLAGVEQFFGPGTRLTVL.

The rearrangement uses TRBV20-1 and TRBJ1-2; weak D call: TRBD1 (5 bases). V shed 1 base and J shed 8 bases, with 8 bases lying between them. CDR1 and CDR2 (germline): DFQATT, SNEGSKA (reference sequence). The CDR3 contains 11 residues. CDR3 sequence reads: CSARGDSGYTF. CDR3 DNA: TGCAGTGCTAGAGGGGACTCGGGCTACACCTTC.

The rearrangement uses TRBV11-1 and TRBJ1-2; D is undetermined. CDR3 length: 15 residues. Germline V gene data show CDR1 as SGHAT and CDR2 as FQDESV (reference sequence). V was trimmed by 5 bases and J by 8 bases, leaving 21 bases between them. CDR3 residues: CASSPPGNYGGGYTF. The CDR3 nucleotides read TGTGCCAGCAGCCCACCGGGAAACTATGGAGGAGGCTACACCTTC.

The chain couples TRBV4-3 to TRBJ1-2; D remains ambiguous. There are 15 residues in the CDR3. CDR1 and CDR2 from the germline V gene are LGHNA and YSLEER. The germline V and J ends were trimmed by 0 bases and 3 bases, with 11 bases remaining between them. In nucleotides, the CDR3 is TGCGCCAGCAGCCAAGATTACAGACCGGACTATGGCTACACCTTC. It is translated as CASSQDYRPDYGYTF.

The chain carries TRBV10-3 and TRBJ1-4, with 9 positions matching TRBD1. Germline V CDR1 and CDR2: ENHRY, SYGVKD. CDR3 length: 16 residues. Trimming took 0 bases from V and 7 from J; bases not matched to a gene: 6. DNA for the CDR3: TGTGCCATCAGTGAGTCAGGGACAGGGCGAGGTGAAAAACTGTTTTTT. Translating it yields CAISESGTGRGEKLFF.

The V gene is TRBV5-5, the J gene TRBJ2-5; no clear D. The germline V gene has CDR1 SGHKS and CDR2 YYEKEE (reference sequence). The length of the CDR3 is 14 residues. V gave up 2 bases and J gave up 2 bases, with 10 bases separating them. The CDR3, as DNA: TGTGCCAGCAGCTTTATGTCGCAGCAAGAGACCCAGTACTTC. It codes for CASSFMSQQETQYF.

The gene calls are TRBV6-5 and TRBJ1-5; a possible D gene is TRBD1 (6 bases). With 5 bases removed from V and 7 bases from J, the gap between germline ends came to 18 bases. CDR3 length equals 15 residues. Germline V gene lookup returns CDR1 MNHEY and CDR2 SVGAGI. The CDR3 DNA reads TGTGCCAGCAGTCGCGGGGGCAGAGTTGGGCAGCCCCAGCATTTT. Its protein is CASSRGGRVGQPQHF.

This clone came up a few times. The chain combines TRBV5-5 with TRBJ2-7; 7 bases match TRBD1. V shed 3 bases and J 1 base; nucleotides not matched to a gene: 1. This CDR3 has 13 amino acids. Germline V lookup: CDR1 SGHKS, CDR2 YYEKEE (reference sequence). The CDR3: CASSWGQSYEQYF. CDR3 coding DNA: TGTGCCAGCAGCTGGGGACAGTCCTACGAGCAGTACTTC.

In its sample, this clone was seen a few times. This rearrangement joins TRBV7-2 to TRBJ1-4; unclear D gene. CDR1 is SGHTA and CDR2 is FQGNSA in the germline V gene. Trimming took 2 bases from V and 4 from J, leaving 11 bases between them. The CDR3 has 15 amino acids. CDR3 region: CASSLLGRSNEKLFF. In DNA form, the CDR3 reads TGTGCCAGCAGCTTACTGGGCAGAAGTAATGAAAAACTGTTTTTT.

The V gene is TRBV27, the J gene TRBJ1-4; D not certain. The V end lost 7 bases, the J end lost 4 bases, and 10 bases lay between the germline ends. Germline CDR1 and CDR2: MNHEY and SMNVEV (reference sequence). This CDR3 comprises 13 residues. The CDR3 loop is CASTGGGNEKLFF. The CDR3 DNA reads TGTGCCAGCACCGGAGGCGGTAATGAAAAACTGTTTTTT.

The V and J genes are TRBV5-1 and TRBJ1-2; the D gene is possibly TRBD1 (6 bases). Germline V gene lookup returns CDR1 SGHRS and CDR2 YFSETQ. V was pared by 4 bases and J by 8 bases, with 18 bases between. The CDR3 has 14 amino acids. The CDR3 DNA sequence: TGCGCCAGCAGCCCTACGTCGGGGGCGGGAGGCTACACCTTC. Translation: CASSPTSGAGGYTF. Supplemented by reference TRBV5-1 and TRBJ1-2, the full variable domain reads KAGVTQTPRYLIKTRGQQVTLSCSPISGHRSVSWYQQTPGQGLQFLFEYFSETQRNKGNFPGRFSGRQFSNSRSEMNVSTLELGDSALYLCASSPTSGAGGYTFGSGTRLTVV.

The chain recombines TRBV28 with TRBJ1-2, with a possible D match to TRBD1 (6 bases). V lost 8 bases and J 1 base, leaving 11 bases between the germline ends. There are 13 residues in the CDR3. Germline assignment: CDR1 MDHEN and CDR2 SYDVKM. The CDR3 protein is CASWTALNYGYTF. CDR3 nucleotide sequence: TGTGCCAGCTGGACAGCCCTTAACTATGGCTACACCTTC.

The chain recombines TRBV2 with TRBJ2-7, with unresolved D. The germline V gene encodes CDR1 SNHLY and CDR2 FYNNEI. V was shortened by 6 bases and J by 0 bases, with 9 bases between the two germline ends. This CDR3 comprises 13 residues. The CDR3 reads CASRAALSYEQYF. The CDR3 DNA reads TGTGCCAGCAGGGCCGCCCTCTCCTACGAGCAGTACTTC.

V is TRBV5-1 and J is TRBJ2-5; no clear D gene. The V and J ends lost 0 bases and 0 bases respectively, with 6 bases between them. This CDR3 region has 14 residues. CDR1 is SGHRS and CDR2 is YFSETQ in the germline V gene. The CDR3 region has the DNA TGCGCCAGCAGCTTGGGCAGAGACCAAGAGACCCAGTACTTC. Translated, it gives CASSLGRDQETQYF.

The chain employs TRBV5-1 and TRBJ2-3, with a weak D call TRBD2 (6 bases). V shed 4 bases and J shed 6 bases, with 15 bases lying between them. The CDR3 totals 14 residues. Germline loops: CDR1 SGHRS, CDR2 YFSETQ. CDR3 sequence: CASSPGTSPDTQYF. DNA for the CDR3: TGCGCCAGCAGCCCTGGGACTTCCCCCGATACGCAGTATTTT.

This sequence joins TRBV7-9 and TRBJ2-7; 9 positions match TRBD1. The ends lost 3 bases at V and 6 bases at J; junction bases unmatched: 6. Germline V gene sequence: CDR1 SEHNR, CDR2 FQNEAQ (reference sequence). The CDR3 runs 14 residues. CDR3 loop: CASSLGTGWFEQYF. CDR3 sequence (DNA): TGTGCCAGCAGCTTGGGGACAGGGTGGTTCGAGCAGTACTTC.

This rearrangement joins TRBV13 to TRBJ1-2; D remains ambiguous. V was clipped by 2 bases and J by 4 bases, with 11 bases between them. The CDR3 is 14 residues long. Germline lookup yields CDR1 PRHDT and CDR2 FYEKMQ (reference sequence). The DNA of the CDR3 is TGTGCCAGCAGCTTATGGGAGGGTGGCTATGGCTACACCTTC. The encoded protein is CASSLWEGGYGYTF.

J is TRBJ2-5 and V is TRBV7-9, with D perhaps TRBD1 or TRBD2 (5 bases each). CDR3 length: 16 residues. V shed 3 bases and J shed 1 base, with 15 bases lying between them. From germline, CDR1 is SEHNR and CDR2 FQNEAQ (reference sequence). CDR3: CASSLGWGNGQETQYF. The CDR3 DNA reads TGTGCCAGCAGCTTGGGGTGGGGGAACGGCCAAGAGACCCAGTACTTC. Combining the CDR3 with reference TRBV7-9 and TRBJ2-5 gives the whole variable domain DTGVSQNPRHKITKRGQNVTFRCDPISEHNRLYWYRQTLGQGPEFLTYFQNEAQLEKSRLLSDRFSAERPKGSFSTLEIQRTEQGDSAMYLCASSLGWGNGQETQYFGPGTRLLVL.

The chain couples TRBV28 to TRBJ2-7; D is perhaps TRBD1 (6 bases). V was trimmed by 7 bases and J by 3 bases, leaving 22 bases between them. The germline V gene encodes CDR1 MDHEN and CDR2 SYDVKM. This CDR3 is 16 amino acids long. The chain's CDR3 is CASTRGLRDTHYEQYF. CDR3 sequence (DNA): TGTGCCAGCACCCGCGGTCTACGGGACACACACTACGAGCAGTACTTC.

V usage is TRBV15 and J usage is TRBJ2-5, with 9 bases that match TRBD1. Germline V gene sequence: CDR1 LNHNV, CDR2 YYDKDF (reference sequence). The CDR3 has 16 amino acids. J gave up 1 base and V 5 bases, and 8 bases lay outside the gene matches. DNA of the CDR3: TGTGCCACCAGCCTACCGACAGGGGGGACCCAAGAGACCCAGTACTTC. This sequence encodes CATSLPTGGTQETQYF.

CDR3 region: CASSQEDRAGELFF. CDR3 in DNA: TGCGCCAGCAGCCAAGAAGACAGGGCCGGGGAGCTGTTTTTT. This sequence joins TRBV4-3 and TRBJ2-2; 7 bases match TRBD1. CDR1 LGHNA and CDR2 YSLEER come from the germline V gene. The CDR3 sequence is 14 residues long. V lost 0 bases to trimming and J lost 6 bases; unmatched junction nucleotides: 1.

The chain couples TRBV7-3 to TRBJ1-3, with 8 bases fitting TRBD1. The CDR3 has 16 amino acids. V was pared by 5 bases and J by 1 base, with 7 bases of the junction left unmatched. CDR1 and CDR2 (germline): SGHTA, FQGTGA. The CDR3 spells CASSPAGGASGNTIYF. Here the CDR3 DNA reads TGTGCCAGCAGCCCCGCAGGGGGCGCATCTGGAAACACCATATATTTT.

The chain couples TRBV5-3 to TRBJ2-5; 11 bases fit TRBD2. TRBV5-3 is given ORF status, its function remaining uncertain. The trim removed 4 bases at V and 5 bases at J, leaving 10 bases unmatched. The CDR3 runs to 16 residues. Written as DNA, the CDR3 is TGTGCCAGAAGCCCCCCCTCGGGACTAGCGGTCGAGACCCAGTACTTC. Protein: CARSPPSGLAVETQYF.